The 18 T cell receptor beta chains below were found in one sample sequenced in a study of shared clonotypes between healthy human individuals. This table comes from immunoSEQ multiplex PCR, and its TCRdb copy is limited to in-frame clones, with some not included. The sample holds about a million clones, 70% to 80% seen once. The sequenced sample consisted of memory CD4+ T cells from PBMCs. Subset reported: CD45RA-negative fraction. The receptors were gathered from a young man in good health. Some clones in this sample may be carry-over from other donors' samples.

V is TRBV21-1 and J is TRBJ2-5. TRBV21-1 is deemed a pseudogene. This CDR3 spans 16 amino acids. The DNA for the CDR3 is TGTGCCAGCATCGTGGAAGGGGTGAGTGGGGGAGAGACCCAGTACTTC. It specifies CASIVEGVSGGETQYF.

This clone was found a few times. V usage is TRBV2 and J usage is TRBJ2-2; 9 bases map to TRBD2. From germline, CDR1 is SNHLY and CDR2 FYNNEI. J gave up 2 bases and V 6 bases, and 7 bases lay outside the gene matches. This CDR3 has 16 amino acids. The chain's CDR3 is CASRGTSRINTGELFF. The DNA for the CDR3 is TGTGCCAGCAGGGGGACTAGCCGTATAAACACCGGGGAGCTGTTTTTT. The full variable domain, with the rest looked up from reference TRBV2 and TRBJ2-2, is EPEVTQTPSHQVTQMGQEVILRCVPISNHLYFYWYRQILGQKVEFLVSFYNNEISEKSEIFDDQFSVERPDGSNFTLKIRSTKLEDSAMYFCASRGTSRINTGELFFGEGSRLTVL.

J is TRBJ2-3 and V is TRBV18; no firm D call. The CDR3 runs 14 residues. V lost 3 bases to trimming and J lost 0 bases, with 7 bases between them. The germline V gene has CDR1 KGHSH and CDR2 LQKENI. The CDR3 DNA is TGTGCCAGCTCACCCACCCTGAGCACAGATACGCAGTATTTT. Protein: CASSPTLSTDTQYF.

There are many counts of this clone. The chain uses TRBV11-2 and TRBJ2-5; TRBD2 matches at 11 bases. V was pared by 4 bases and J by 4 bases, with 14 bases of the junction left unmatched. CDR3 length: 18 amino acids. Germline V CDR1 and CDR2: SGHAT, FQNNGV. The CDR3 sequence is CASSSPGLAEAWIETQYF. CDR3 coding DNA: TGTGCCAGCAGCTCTCCGGGACTAGCGGAGGCGTGGATAGAGACCCAGTACTTC.

V usage is TRBV7-9 and J usage is TRBJ2-5; D possibly corresponds to TRBD2 (6 bases). This CDR3 contains 15 residues. Germline CDR1 and CDR2: SEHNR and FQNEAQ (reference sequence). Trimming left V 0 bases short and J 2 bases short, with 10 bases between. The CDR3 DNA is TGTGCCAGCAGCTTAGCCGGGGCGGGGCAAGAGACCCAGTACTTC. Its protein is CASSLAGAGQETQYF.

Regarding this clone: A much larger clone differs by one base, so this may be a read error. V usage is TRBV7-2 and J usage is TRBJ1-4, with D perhaps matching TRBD1 (6 bases). The CDR3 sequence is 14 residues long. V lost 5 bases to trimming and J lost 0 bases, with 7 bases between them. CDR1 SGHTA and CDR2 FQGNSA come from the germline V gene. The CDR3 here is CASSRQATNEKLFF. CDR3 coding DNA: TGTGCCAGCAGCCGACAGGCAACTAATGAAAAACTGTTTTTT.

This chain uses TRBV6-5 with TRBJ1-2; no reliable D call. The CDR3 contains 13 residues. Per the germline V gene, CDR1 is MNHEY and CDR2 is SVGAGI. V lost 5 bases, J lost 2 bases, and 9 bases lay in between. The CDR3 spells CASSATRNYGYTF. The CDR3 nucleotides read TGTGCCAGCAGTGCCACAAGGAACTATGGCTACACCTTC.

The V gene is TRBV5-1, the J gene TRBJ1-1; 7 nucleotides agree with TRBD1. The CDR3 contains 15 residues. The V gene end was trimmed by 0 bases and the J gene end by 1 base; junction bases not matched to a gene: 3. Germline CDR1 SGHRS, CDR2 YFSETQ. This chain's CDR3 is CASSLAGQKNTEAFF. CDR3 DNA sequence: TGCGCCAGCAGCTTGGCGGGACAGAAGAACACTGAAGCTTTCTTT. Full variable domain (remainder filled in from reference TRBV5-1 and TRBJ1-1): KAGVTQTPRYLIKTRGQQVTLSCSPISGHRSVSWYQQTPGQGLQFLFEYFSETQRNKGNFPGRFSGRQFSNSRSEMNVSTLELGDSALYLCASSLAGQKNTEAFFGQGTRLTVV.

The rearrangement links TRBV10-3 to TRBJ1-2; 7 bases are a match to TRBD1. Germline V gene lookup returns CDR1 ENHRY and CDR2 SYGVKD. CDR3 size: 14 residues. V was clipped by 3 bases and J by 3 bases; unmatched bases: 4. CDR3 DNA: TGTGCCATCAGTGAAAGGCAGGGGGACTATGGCTACACCTTC. Translated: CAISERQGDYGYTF.

The rearrangement joins TRBV7-3 to TRBJ2-3; D remains ambiguous. V was pared by 5 bases and J by 5 bases, with 11 bases between. Germline V gives CDR1 SGHTA, CDR2 FQGTGA. The CDR3 covers 13 residues. The CDR3 nucleotides are TGTGCCAGCAGCCGGAGTTCGGGAGATACGCAGTATTTT. Translating gives CASSRSSGDTQYF.

This clone was seen just once. The rearrangement uses TRBV5-4 and TRBJ2-7; tentatively, D is TRBD1 (8 bases). From germline, CDR1 is SGHNT and CDR2 YYREEE (reference sequence). V was clipped by 5 bases and J by 3 bases, with 15 bases between them. The CDR3 consists of 14 residues. The CDR3 DNA reads TGTGCCAGCAGACTACAGGGGGGGCGCTACGAGCAGTACTTC. It is translated as CASRLQGGRYEQYF. Looking up the rest from reference TRBV5-4 and TRBJ2-7 gives the full variable domain: ETGVTQSPTHLIKTRGQQVTLRCSSQSGHNTVSWYQQALGQGPQFIFQYYREEENGRGNFPPRFSGLQFPNYSSELNVNALELDDSALYLCASRLQGGRYEQYFGPGTRLTVT.

CDR3 loop: CASSLYRDQDTEAFF. The CDR3 coding sequence is TGTGCCAGCAGCTTATACAGGGATCAAGACACTGAAGCTTTCTTT. The chain links TRBV7-9 to TRBJ1-1; a weak D match, TRBD1 (6 bases). Germline CDR1 is SEHNR and CDR2 is FQNEAQ (reference sequence). V was cut by 2 bases and J by 3 bases, with 13 bases left in between. The CDR3 is 15 residues long.

In its sample, this clone was seen a few times. V usage is TRBV11-2 and J usage is TRBJ2-1; D unresolved. Deletions cut 0 bases from V and 6 bases from J, with 0 bases between. Germline V gives CDR1 SGHAT, CDR2 FQNNGV. CDR3 length: 11 amino acids. DNA for the CDR3: TGTGCCAGCAGCTTAGACAATGAGCAGTTCTTC. It codes for CASSLDNEQFF. The complete variable domain, with remaining parts taken from reference TRBV11-2 and TRBJ2-1, reads EAGVAQSPRYKIIEKRQSVAFWCNPISGHATLYWYQQILGQGPKLLIQFQNNGVVDDSQLPKDRFSAERLKGVDSTLKIQPAKLEDSAVYLCASSLDNEQFFGPGTRLTVL.

For this clone: This sample also contains other DNA sequences that code for the same CDR3. This rearrangement joins TRBV7-8 to TRBJ1-2; 10 bases align to TRBD1. Germline CDR1 reads SGHVS; CDR2 reads FQNEAQ. The V segment lost 5 bases and the J segment 6 bases; nucleotides outside the gene matches: 15. This CDR3 region has 17 residues. The CDR3 nucleotides read TGTGCCAGCAGCGATTCGGGGACAGGGGTCAATAGTGATGGCTACACCTTC. Translated: CASSDSGTGVNSDGYTF.

The CDR3 coding sequence is TGTGCCAGCAGCGTAGTACCCCGCCAGTACAATGAGCAGTTCTTC. Residues: CASSVVPRQYNEQFF. The chain links TRBV9 to TRBJ2-1; the D is unclear. Germline loops: CDR1 SGDLS, CDR2 YYNGEE. The V and J ends lost 0 bases and 4 bases respectively, with 11 bases between them. The CDR3 is 15 residues long.

Comment on this clone: Just one base apart from a much larger clone, this may be a read error. This chain connects TRBV19 to TRBJ1-5, with TRBD1 as a possible D gene (5 bases). Deletions cut 5 bases from V and 2 bases from J, with 10 bases between. The CDR3 runs 14 residues. Germline V gene sequence: CDR1 LNHDA, CDR2 SQIVND (reference sequence). The chain's CDR3 is CASSLRDGNQPQHF. The CDR3 DNA is TGTGCCAGTAGTCTCCGGGACGGCAATCAGCCCCAGCATTTT.

This clone was seen only a few times. The chain combines TRBV12-5 with TRBJ2-1, with TRBD2 identical over 8 bases. The CDR3 is 15 residues long. Germline values: CDR1 LGHNT, CDR2 FRNRAP. V lost 5 bases and J lost 6; bases outside the gene matches: 9. CDR3 sequence: CASGAGTSLSNEQFF. CDR3 sequence (DNA): TGTGCTAGTGGTGCCGGGACTAGTTTATCCAATGAGCAGTTCTTC.

V gene TRBV27 combines with J gene TRBJ1-2; 11 nucleotides align to TRBD1. Trimming removed 8 bases from V and 5 bases from J; junction bases left unmatched: 10. The germline gives CDR1 MNHEY, CDR2 SMNVEV (reference sequence). This CDR3 has 15 residues. CDR3 sequence (DNA): TGTGCCAGCGGACAGGGGGCGGCAACGGTGTATGGCTACACCTTC. Translated: CASGQGAATVYGYTF.